What follows are 23 T cell receptor beta chains derived from one specimen sequenced in a study of Ad26.COV2.S vaccination and SARS-CoV-2 variants. TCRdb's copy holds only in-frame clones and misses some; the assay was immunoSEQ multiplex PCR. The repertoire includes about 180,000 clones, 70% to 90% of them detected once, and less than 6% sits in the top ten. This material consisted of peripheral blood, taken after recovery from COVID-19. Receptors originate from a human donor who had recovered from COVID-19.

The V gene is TRBV27, the J gene TRBJ1-6; TRBD1 is a possible D gene (5 bases). This CDR3 is 15 amino acids long. Germline CDR1 is MNHEY and CDR2 is SMNVEV (reference sequence). The V gene lost 1 base and the J gene lost 8 bases, with 12 bases spanning the gap. CDR3 residues: CASSLFSGQDSPLHF. CDR3 sequence (DNA): TGTGCCAGCAGTTTATTTTCAGGGCAGGATTCACCCCTCCACTTT.

V and J are TRBV28 and TRBJ1-1; no reliable D call. V was clipped by 3 bases and J by 0 bases, with 5 bases between them. This CDR3 region has 13 residues. The germline V gene has CDR1 MDHEN and CDR2 SYDVKM. In DNA, the CDR3 is TGTGCCAGCAGTTTGGTAGTGAACACTGAAGCTTTCTTT. Translating gives CASSLVVNTEAFF.

The chain recombines TRBV18 with TRBJ1-2; D gene uncertain. The germline CDR1 and CDR2 sequences are KGHSH and LQKENI. V was trimmed by 3 bases and J by 8 bases, leaving 10 bases between them. This CDR3 has 12 amino acids. CDR3 in amino acids: CASSPGFSGYTF. CDR3 nucleotide sequence: TGTGCCAGCTCACCGGGCTTTTCGGGCTACACCTTC.

This chain joins TRBV2 and TRBJ2-7; 7 positions match TRBD2. J lost 6 bases, V lost 1 base, and 6 bases had no gene match. Germline V lookup: CDR1 SNHLY, CDR2 FYNNEI. CDR3 length equals 14 residues. The CDR3 sequence: CASSEGNAGVEQYF. In nucleotides, the CDR3 is TGTGCCAGCAGTGAAGGGAATGCGGGGGTCGAGCAGTACTTC. Full variable domain (missing parts from reference TRBV2 and TRBJ2-7): EPEVTQTPSHQVTQMGQEVILRCVPISNHLYFYWYRQILGQKVEFLVSFYNNEISEKSEIFDDQFSVERPDGSNFTLKIRSTKLEDSAMYFCASSEGNAGVEQYFGPGTRLTVT.

CDR3 residues: CASRGSGGVNYGYTF. In DNA form, the CDR3 reads TGTGCCAGCAGGGGGTCAGGGGGAGTAAACTATGGCTACACCTTC. The chain couples TRBV27 to TRBJ1-2, with 7 bases lining up with TRBD1. This CDR3 region has 15 residues. Germline values: CDR1 MNHEY, CDR2 SMNVEV (reference sequence). V shed 6 bases and J 2 bases; nucleotides not matched to a gene: 9.

This chain joins TRBV28 and TRBJ2-7; 7 positions agree with TRBD1. From germline, CDR1 is MDHEN and CDR2 SYDVKM. J was trimmed by 3 bases and V by 6 bases; bases with no gene match: 5. This CDR3 has 13 residues. The CDR3 DNA is TGTGCCAGCAGACAGACAGGGCACTACGAGCAGTACTTC. As protein: CASRQTGHYEQYF.

V is TRBV4-1 and J is TRBJ2-5; 11 bases are shared with TRBD2. This CDR3 region has 15 residues. From germline, CDR1 is MGHRA and CDR2 YSYEKL. Trimming removed 2 bases from V and 4 bases from J; junction bases left unmatched: 3. In DNA, the CDR3 is TGCGCCAGCAGCCAACATGGGACTAGCGGAGAGACCCAGTACTTC. Protein product: CASSQHGTSGETQYF.

This clone was counted a few times. The J gene is TRBJ2-7, the V gene TRBV19, with TRBD2 identical over 14 bases. The CDR3 is made up of 14 amino acids. V dropped 5 bases and J dropped 6; count of bases not matched to a gene: 3. Germline assignment: CDR1 LNHDA and CDR2 SQIVND (reference sequence). CDR3 protein: CASSLGLAGGEQYF. CDR3 DNA sequence: TGTGCCAGTAGTCTAGGACTAGCGGGAGGCGAGCAGTACTTC.

The chain joins TRBV5-4 to TRBJ2-7, with D perhaps matching TRBD1 (6 bases). The CDR3 length is 14 residues. V lost 3 bases and J 4 bases, leaving 14 bases between the germline ends. CDR1 and CDR2 from the germline V gene are SGHNT and YYREEE (reference sequence). The CDR3 sequence: CASSSGQHQYEQYF. Written as DNA, the CDR3 is TGTGCCAGCAGCTCTGGACAGCACCAATACGAGCAGTACTTC.

Worth noting for this clone: Other nucleotide sequences from this sample produce the same CDR3. The V call is TRBV2, the J call TRBJ1-2; D gene uncertain. V lost 1 base and J lost 5, with 5 bases in between. Looked up from germline, CDR1 is SNHLY and CDR2 is FYNNEI. CDR3 size: 12 residues. Written as DNA, the CDR3 is TGTGCCAGCAGTGAAGGCGGTTATGGCTACACCTTC. The encoded protein is CASSEGGYGYTF. The whole variable domain, filled in from reference TRBV2 and TRBJ1-2, reads EPEVTQTPSHQVTQMGQEVILRCVPISNHLYFYWYRQILGQKVEFLVSFYNNEISEKSEIFDDQFSVERPDGSNFTLKIRSTKLEDSAMYFCASSEGGYGYTFGSGTRLTVV.

The chain combines TRBV28 with TRBJ1-2; D is undetermined. There are 13 residues in the CDR3. Germline CDR1 reads MDHEN; CDR2 reads SYDVKM. The ends were cut back, 3 bases at V and 0 bases at J, with 5 bases in the middle. The CDR3 loop reads CASSLSTNYGYTF. As DNA, the CDR3 is TGTGCCAGCAGTTTGAGTACTAACTATGGCTACACCTTC.

As concerns this clone: This clone may be a read error of a much larger clone one base away. The chain employs TRBV7-3 and TRBJ1-1; possibly TRBD1 for D (6 bases). Trimming removed 2 bases from V and 0 bases from J, with 7 bases in between. Germline CDR1 and CDR2: SGHTA and FQGTGA. CDR3 length: 14 amino acids. The CDR3 spells CASSLQGMNTEAFF. The CDR3 region has the DNA TGTGCCAGCAGCTTACAGGGGATGAACACTGAAGCTTTCTTT.

The chain couples TRBV6-6 to TRBJ2-7; D possibly corresponds to TRBD1 (6 bases). CDR3 size: 14 residues. Germline V lookup: CDR1 MNHNY, CDR2 SVGAGI (reference sequence). V was pared by 7 bases and J by 2 bases, with 15 bases between. CDR3 coding DNA: TGTGCCAGCACCGATTCGAGGACAGCCTACGAGCAGTACTTC. This translates into CASTDSRTAYEQYF.

The chain has TRBV10-3 and TRBJ2-3; D unclear. Germline V gene data show CDR1 as ENHRY and CDR2 as SYGVKD. V was pared by 3 bases and J by 2 bases, with 9 bases between. The CDR3 loop spans 14 amino acids. The CDR3 sequence is CAISEKKYTDTQYF. CDR3 in DNA: TGTGCCATCAGTGAAAAGAAATACACAGATACGCAGTATTTT.

The J gene is TRBJ1-5, the V gene TRBV10-1; TRBD1 matches at 7 bases. Germline values: CDR1 WNHNN, CDR2 SYGVQD (reference sequence). J lost 1 base, V lost 5 bases, and 14 bases had no gene match. This CDR3 has 18 amino acids. The CDR3: CASSPPPGQSWSNQPQHF. CDR3 in DNA: TGCGCCAGCAGTCCGCCGCCGGGACAGAGTTGGAGCAATCAGCCCCAGCATTTT.

The chain links TRBV30 to TRBJ1-6; D is uncertain. This CDR3 spans 15 amino acids. V shed 2 bases and J shed 7 bases, with 15 bases lying between them. The V gene's germline CDR1 is GTSNPN and CDR2 SVGIG (reference sequence). This CDR3 reads CAWSHAYGENSPLHF. CDR3 bases: TGTGCCTGGAGTCACGCGTATGGGGAGAATTCACCCCTCCACTTT. Based on the CDR3 plus reference TRBV30 and TRBJ1-6, the full variable domain is SQTIHQWPATLVQPVGSPLSLECTVEGTSNPNLYWYRQAAGRGLQLLFYSVGIGQISSEVPQNLSASRPQDRQFILSSKKLLLSDSGFYLCAWSHAYGENSPLHFGNGTRLTVT.

This rearrangement joins TRBV3-1 (or the pseudogene TRBV3-2) to TRBJ2-5; the match to TRBD1 covers 8 bases. Germline V gene lookup returns CDR1 LGHDT and CDR2 YNNKEL (reference sequence). V lost 4 bases and J lost 2; bases outside the gene matches: 3. This CDR3 spans 14 amino acids. Written as DNA, the CDR3 is TGTGCCAGCAGCCCCGGACAGGGACAAGAGACCCAGTACTTC. This gives the protein CASSPGQGQETQYF.

J is TRBJ2-1 and V is TRBV5-8; 11 nucleotides match TRBD2. This CDR3 is 18 amino acids long. Germline CDR1 is SGHTS and CDR2 is YDEGEE. V was pared by 2 bases and J by 0 bases, with 7 bases of the junction left unmatched. The CDR3 coding sequence is TGTGCCAGCAGCTTTGGACTAGCGGGTCGGAGCTCCTACAATGAGCAGTTCTTC. It encodes CASSFGLAGRSSYNEQFF.

The J gene is TRBJ1-1, the V gene TRBV28, with a weak D call TRBD1 (5 bases). Trimming stripped 10 bases from V and 7 bases from J, with 10 bases between. The CDR3 length is 10 residues. Germline V lookup: CDR1 MDHEN, CDR2 SYDVKM. CDR3 amino acids: CATVGGEAFF. CDR3 nucleotides: TGTGCCACCGTGGGGGGTGAAGCTTTCTTT.

This clone was detected once. The rearrangement joins TRBV27 to TRBJ2-7; D may correspond to TRBD1 or TRBD2 (6 bases each). V was trimmed by 4 bases and J by 7 bases, leaving 20 bases between them. From germline, CDR1 is MNHEY and CDR2 SMNVEV (reference sequence). There are 15 residues in the CDR3. Written as DNA, the CDR3 is TGTGCCAGCAGTTCACAAACCGGGGGCCTGTGGGAGCAGTACTTC. This translates into CASSSQTGGLWEQYF.

This clone was detected only a few times. The genes are TRBV30 and TRBJ1-5; TRBD1 might be the D (6 bases). V was trimmed by 4 bases and J by 4 bases, leaving 11 bases between them. Germline loops: CDR1 GTSNPN, CDR2 SVGIG (reference sequence). The CDR3 covers 13 residues. CDR3 coding DNA: TGTGCCTGGACCTCCGGGACAAATCAGCCCCAGCATTTT. Translating gives CAWTSGTNQPQHF.

The chain uses TRBV2 and TRBJ2-7; D perhaps matches TRBD1 (5 bases). V shed 4 bases and J shed 5 bases, with 18 bases lying between them. The germline V gene has CDR1 SNHLY and CDR2 FYNNEI. The CDR3 runs to 15 residues. The CDR3 reads CASSGGAVSRDEQYF. Here the CDR3 DNA reads TGTGCCAGCAGTGGGGGCGCCGTTAGCAGGGACGAGCAGTACTTC.

The chain carries TRBV2 and TRBJ2-7; TRBD1 aligns across 8 bases. The germline V gene encodes CDR1 SNHLY and CDR2 FYNNEI. The V gene end was trimmed by 6 bases and the J gene end by 5 bases; junction bases not matched to a gene: 9. The CDR3 has 14 amino acids. As DNA, the CDR3 is TGTGCCAGCAGCCCTAGGACAGGGATGAACGAGCAGTACTTC. It is translated as CASSPRTGMNEQYF.